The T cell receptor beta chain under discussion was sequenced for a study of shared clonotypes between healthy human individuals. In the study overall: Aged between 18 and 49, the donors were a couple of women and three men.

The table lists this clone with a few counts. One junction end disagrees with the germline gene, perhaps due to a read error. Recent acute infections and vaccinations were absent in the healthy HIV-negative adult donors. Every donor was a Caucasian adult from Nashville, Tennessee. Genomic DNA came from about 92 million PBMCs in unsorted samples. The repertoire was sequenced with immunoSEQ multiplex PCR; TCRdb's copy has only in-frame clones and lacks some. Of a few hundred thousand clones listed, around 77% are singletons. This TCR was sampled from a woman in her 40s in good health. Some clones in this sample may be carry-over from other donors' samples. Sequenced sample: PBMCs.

The CDR3, as DNA: TGTGCCAGCAGCGAACTAGCGGGAGGGTACAGTGAGCAGTTCTTC. Translated: CASSELAGGYSEQFF. The chain joins TRBV28 to TRBJ2-1; 13 positions agree with TRBD2. Germline V CDR1 and CDR2: MDHEN, SYDVKM. The CDR3 totals 15 residues.